This T cell receptor (beta chain) stems from a study of T cell responses to AZD1222 COVID-19 vaccine (dated by TCRdb to the early 2020s). In the study overall: AZD1222 recipients with second doses at about 4 weeks or about 12 weeks were pooled, because spike-specific TCR depth and breadth did not differ between schedules. A total of 230 to 250 trial participants underwent TCR sequencing, of whom 207 received two doses of AZD1222 and about 25 received two doses of the MenACWY control vaccine. Trial participants were enrolled by age into subgroups of 18-55, 56-69 and 70-plus years, and around 150, 28 and 57 TCR-sequenced participants, respectively, were included in these subgroups. General study outcomes and caveats: Participants were mostly white British, with more females than males. The authors suggested clonal diversity may have been underestimated. Spike-specific TCR breadth and depth rose significantly after two AZD1222 doses compared with day 0 and with MenACWY recipients. Reportedly, close to half of the unique spike-specific TCRs recognized epitopes lying outside the regions that are mutated in the B.1.351 and B.1.1.7 variants. Conclusions about previously exposed vaccinees are limited, since just five to seven AZD1222 recipients were seropositive for SARS-CoV-2 at baseline. CD4 TCRs associated with the vaccine covered the entire spike protein, and the dominant responses were in regions 160-218 and 743-854. Because no samples from the day 14 peak response were available, repertoires could be characterized only after the peak T cell response. The 56-69-year group was small, and its depth increase did not reach significance, likely because of low power.

Points on this clone: What antigen it recognizes has not been identified. No quality values exist for individual bases; no much larger clone is one base distant.

The CDR3 regions of human TCRbeta chains were analyzed by immunosequencing. The paper's processing steps were these. Repertoire TCRs were checked for matches against a reference library of SARS-CoV-2-specific TCRs that had been generated using the MIRA antigen-specificity platform. Breadth was defined as the fraction of unique TCRs that were SARS-CoV-2-associated, and depth was defined as the fraction of total T cells that were SARS-CoV-2-associated. Each spike-specific TCR was assigned to its reactive spike region and to a CD4 or CD8 class using the MIRA data. Log10-transformed breadth and depth values were compared by one-way ANOVA with Sidak's multiple comparisons tests. TCRdb provides this immuneACCESS table in a form limited to in-frame rearrangements. Some clones are lacking; in checked studies, under half of them reflect an unresolved V gene, and why the rest are absent is not known. The V and J calls and the clone size are those of that table, but D and trimming were determined from the DNA. The sample records 240,000 or so clones, 85% to 95% of which are singletons. The ten largest clones take up less than 0.65% of the sample.

Read against the paper, the sample's time point label means: baseline before first vaccination. The vaccinee samples were drawn from two UK trials, COV001 and COV002, one of which was a single-blind randomized controlled phase 2/3 trial testing AZD1222 (ChAdOx1 nCoV-19) in healthy adults. For TCRbeta chain sequencing, PBMC samples were collected from trial participants at day 0 and at day 28 after the second dose. Counted from cysteine to phenylalanine, this CDR3 has 16 amino acids. Just CDR3 DNA is preserved here, 48 bases in frame from base 1. V is cut by 6 bases and J by 0 bases, and the space between the germline ends is 17 bases. According to the germline V gene (reference sequence), CDR1 reads LNHDA and CDR2 reads SQIVND.

The clonotype was recovered from an adult in good health. Sequencing used peripheral blood, obtained on day 0 of AZD1222 vaccination. In this chain, TRBV19 is recombined with TRBJ1-1, with a tentative D gene TRBD1 over 6 matching bases. The nucleotide sequence reads TGTGCCAGTAGCACCGAGGGGGTGATAATGAACACTGAAGCTTTCTTT. Translated, it reads CASSTEGVIMNTEAFF.